One sample yielded the 14 T cell receptor beta chains listed below, sequenced in a study of blood T cell repertoires in COVID-19. Measured with immunoSEQ multiplex PCR; TCRdb has only the in-frame clones, and not every one. The sample lists under 300,000 clones; about 86% were seen once. Source material: peripheral blood. The receptors come from a woman between 65 and 79 years old with COVID-19, enrolled during active disease.

The chain joins TRBV5-1 to TRBJ2-2; TRBD1 aligns across 9 bases. V lost 4 bases to trimming and J lost 2 bases; unmatched junction nucleotides: 9. In germline, CDR1 is SGHRS, CDR2 YFSETQ. The CDR3 runs 17 residues. Here the CDR3 DNA reads TGCGCCAGCAGCGCCAACCCGGGACAGGGTAACACCGGGGAGCTGTTTTTT. This encodes CASSANPGQGNTGELFF.

Here the CDR3 reads CASSLRTANRGEKLFF. The DNA for the CDR3 is TGCGCCAGCAGCTTGAGGACGGCTAATAGGGGTGAAAAACTGTTTTTT. The chain carries TRBV5-1 and TRBJ1-4, with TRBD1 as a possible D gene (5 bases). This CDR3 region has 16 residues. Germline V gives CDR1 SGHRS, CDR2 YFSETQ. The V end lost 1 base, the J end lost 7 bases, and 17 bases lay between the germline ends.

The chain combines TRBV24-1 with TRBJ1-2; D remains unclear. Deletions cut 3 bases from V and 7 bases from J, with 14 bases between. The V gene's germline CDR1 is KGHDR and CDR2 SFDVKD. This CDR3 is 14 amino acids long. In DNA, the CDR3 is TGTGCCACCAGTGATCTAGGCGACCTCGGTGGCTACACCTTC. Amino acid sequence: CATSDLGDLGGYTF.

J is TRBJ2-1 and V is TRBV6-2 or TRBV6-3, with 8 bases that match TRBD1. The CDR3 has 16 amino acids. V lost 0 bases and J lost 4; bases outside the gene matches: 5. From germline, CDR1 is MNHEY and CDR2 SVGEGT. The CDR3: CASSYSRTGLYNEQFF. CDR3 in DNA: TGTGCCAGCAGTTACTCCAGGACAGGGCTTTACAATGAGCAGTTCTTC.

The chain links TRBV12-3 or TRBV12-4 to TRBJ1-1, with D uncertain. The CDR3 totals 12 residues. Trimming shortened V by 0 bases and J by 7 bases, and 6 bases separated the two germline ends. The CDR3, as DNA: TGTGCCAGCAGTTTAGCGGGCTTTGAAGCTTTCTTT. Its protein is CASSLAGFEAFF.

This clone was detected only once. The CDR3 loop is CASSPRTSGVGEQYF. The CDR3 DNA is TGTGCCAGCTCACCCCGGACTAGCGGGGTCGGGGAGCAGTACTTC. The chain has TRBV18 and TRBJ2-7, with 12 bases fitting TRBD2. The V and J ends lost 3 bases and 7 bases, in that order; junction bases with no gene match: 7. This CDR3 is built from 15 residues. Germline V lookup: CDR1 KGHSH, CDR2 LQKENI. The full variable domain, completed using reference TRBV18 and TRBJ2-7, is NAGVMQNPRHLVRRRGQEARLRCSPMKGHSHVYWYRQLPEEGLKFMVYLQKENIIDESGMPKERFSAEFPKEGPSILRIQQVVRGDSAAYFCASSPRTSGVGEQYFGPGTRLTVT.

A single count supports this clone. The genes are TRBV6-5 and TRBJ2-7; 10 positions agree with TRBD1. This CDR3 is built from 16 residues. V dropped 4 bases and J dropped 2; count of bases not matched to a gene: 8. CDR1 and CDR2 from the germline V gene are MNHEY and SVGAGI. The CDR3 loop is CASSSDRTGGAYEQYF. CDR3 bases: TGTGCCAGCAGTTCCGATCGGACAGGGGGGGCCTACGAGCAGTACTTC.

The genes are TRBV3-1 (or the pseudogene TRBV3-2) and TRBJ2-2, with 7 bases matching TRBD2. This CDR3 has 15 residues. Germline CDR1 is LGHDT and CDR2 is YNNKEL (reference sequence). The junction had 2 bases not matched to a gene; V was cut back by 0 bases and J by 4 bases. The CDR3 coding sequence is TGTGCCAGCAGCCAAGAACCGGGAGGCACCGGGGAGCTGTTTTTT. Protein sequence: CASSQEPGGTGELFF.

This chain connects TRBV19 to TRBJ2-2; D is perhaps TRBD2 (5 bases). Germline lookup yields CDR1 LNHDA and CDR2 SQIVND (reference sequence). V was clipped by 5 bases and J by 5 bases, with 9 bases between them. The CDR3 has 13 residues. Here the CDR3 reads CASSSRTTGELFF. The CDR3 nucleotides read TGTGCCAGTAGTTCCCGGACTACCGGGGAGCTGTTTTTT.

The chain employs TRBV18 and TRBJ1-1, with D possibly being TRBD1 (5 bases). Trimming pared 3 bases from V and 1 base from J, leaving 12 bases between. The CDR3 runs 15 residues. From germline, CDR1 is KGHSH and CDR2 LQKENI. CDR3 protein: CASSPKGLGNTEAFF. In DNA, the CDR3 is TGTGCCAGCTCACCGAAGGGGCTGGGGAACACTGAAGCTTTCTTT.

The chain couples TRBV6-5 to TRBJ1-1; D is possibly TRBD1 (5 bases). Germline CDR1 and CDR2: MNHEY and SVGAGI. CDR3 size: 12 residues. V was pared by 7 bases and J by 5 bases, with 11 bases between. This CDR3 is CASMGGVTEAFF. The CDR3 nucleotides are TGTGCCAGCATGGGGGGGGTGACTGAAGCTTTCTTT.

The rearrangement joins TRBV7-2 to TRBJ1-2; D may be TRBD1 (6 bases). Trimming stripped 5 bases from V and 2 bases from J, with 12 bases between. The CDR3 consists of 14 residues. CDR1 and CDR2 (germline): SGHTA, FQGNSA. CDR3: CASSPTGFNYGYTF. The DNA of the CDR3 is TGTGCCAGCAGCCCAACAGGGTTCAACTATGGCTACACCTTC.

This clone was detected once. V usage is TRBV2 and J usage is TRBJ1-1, with 10 bases lining up with TRBD1. The CDR3 sequence is 15 residues long. Germline lookup yields CDR1 SNHLY and CDR2 FYNNEI. V dropped 3 bases and J dropped 4; count of bases not matched to a gene: 5. The CDR3 reads CASSDQTGGITEAFF. The DNA for the CDR3 is TGTGCCAGCAGTGACCAGACAGGGGGCATCACTGAAGCTTTCTTT.

The gene calls are TRBV2 and TRBJ1-2; TRBD1 aligns across 9 bases. J was trimmed by 4 bases and V by 6 bases; bases with no gene match: 6. From germline, CDR1 is SNHLY and CDR2 FYNNEI. The CDR3 extends over 14 amino acids. CDR3 sequence (DNA): TGTGCCAGCAGGGCAGGACAGGGGAGCTATGGCTACACCTTC. Translation gives CASRAGQGSYGYTF.